The 28 T cell receptor beta chains presented below share a single source sample, sequenced in a study of blood T cell repertoires in COVID-19. The table came from immunoSEQ multiplex PCR; TCRdb's copy has only in-frame clones and leaves some out. There are approximately 280,000 clones in the sample; 87% occur only once, and roughly 6.2% lies in the top ten. Specimen: PBMCs or T cells enriched from blood (not recorded which). The origin of the receptors is a woman in her 40s who had recovered from COVID-19.

The chain joins TRBV4-3 to TRBJ2-5, with D possibly matching TRBD2 (5 bases). V gave up 2 bases and J gave up 4 bases, with 11 bases separating them. The CDR3 is 14 amino acids. CDR1 is LGHNA and CDR2 is YSLEER in the germline V gene. The CDR3 is CASSQTSYGETQYF. CDR3 nucleotide sequence: TGCGCCAGCAGCCAAACTAGTTATGGAGAGACCCAGTACTTC.

This clone was observed once. V and J are TRBV18 and TRBJ1-5; possibly TRBD1 for D (5 bases). From germline, CDR1 is KGHSH and CDR2 LQKENI. The CDR3 contains 16 residues. V dropped 0 bases and J dropped 7 bases, with 16 bases sitting between them. CDR3 nucleotide sequence: TGTGCCAGCTCACCACCGGGGGGACGGCAGGGCCAGCCCCAGCATTTT. Its protein product is CASSPPGGRQGQPQHF.

This chain connects TRBV1 to TRBJ2-4; TRBD2, the D gene given by the table, was not confirmed from the DNA. TRBV1 is recorded as a pseudogene. The CDR3 totals 14 residues. CDR3 sequence: CTSGLTLAKNIQYF. DNA of the CDR3: TGCACCAGCGGCCTGACTCTAGCCAAAAACATTCAGTACTTC.

The chain joins TRBV12-5 to TRBJ2-5; 9 bases line up with TRBD1. Trimming removed 3 bases from V and 2 bases from J; junction bases left unmatched: 10. Per the germline V gene, CDR1 is LGHNT and CDR2 is FRNRAP. CDR3 length: 17 residues. The CDR3: CASGFHPGTGLQETQYF. The CDR3 nucleotides read TGTGCTAGTGGTTTCCATCCTGGGACAGGGTTGCAAGAGACCCAGTACTTC. The whole variable domain, remainder taken from reference TRBV12-5 and TRBJ2-5, is DARVTQTPRHKVTEMGQEVTMRCQPILGHNTVFWYRQTMMQGLELLAYFRNRAPLDDSGMPKDRFSAEMPDATLATLKIQPSEPRDSAVYFCASGFHPGTGLQETQYFGPGTRLLVL.

This chain connects TRBV11-1 to TRBJ1-1; D gene unclear. The germline V gene has CDR1 SGHAT and CDR2 FQDESV (reference sequence). The length of the CDR3 is 14 residues. Trimming cost V 7 bases and J 8 bases, with 20 bases left between them. The CDR3 nucleotides read TGTGCCAGCATCAAAGACCAGGATGCCCGAGAAGCTTTCTTT. Translated: CASIKDQDAREAFF. Complete variable domain (other parts from reference TRBV11-1 and TRBJ1-1): EAEVAQSPRYKITEKSQAVAFWCDPISGHATLYWYRQILGQGPELLVQFQDESVVDDSQLPKDRFSAERLKGVDSTLKIQPAELGDSAMYLCASIKDQDAREAFFGQGTRLTVV.

This clone has only a few counts. J is TRBJ1-3 and V is TRBV5-4, with no clear D. The CDR3 totals 15 residues. Trimming pared 3 bases from V and 0 bases from J, leaving 10 bases between. Germline CDR1 and CDR2: SGHNT and YYREEE (reference sequence). CDR3 sequence (DNA): TGTGCCAGCAGCTCCGACACCTACTCTGGAAACACCATATATTTT. Residues: CASSSDTYSGNTIYF.

This clone was observed a few times. The CDR3 DNA follows: TGTGCCAGTAGACAGGGGGCTAATGAAAAACTGTTTTTT. Translated: CASRQGANEKLFF. The V gene is TRBV7-9, the J gene TRBJ1-4; TRBD1 agrees at 9 bases. Germline CDR1 and CDR2: SEHNR and FQNEAQ (reference sequence). This CDR3 spans 13 amino acids. The V segment lost 9 bases and the J segment 3 bases; nucleotides outside the gene matches: 2.

The chain carries TRBV7-2 and TRBJ2-1, with a weak D call TRBD2 (6 bases). Trimming took 5 bases from V and 2 from J, leaving 13 bases between them. The CDR3 spans 15 residues. CDR1 and CDR2 from the germline V gene are SGHTA and FQGNSA. This CDR3 reads CASSPTRGTYNEQFF. CDR3 nucleotides: TGTGCCAGCAGCCCGACTAGGGGAACCTACAATGAGCAGTTCTTC.

J is TRBJ2-1 and V is TRBV9; 7 nucleotides align to TRBD2. The CDR3 spans 15 residues. V was clipped by 0 bases and J by 5 bases; unmatched bases: 5. CDR1 is SGDLS and CDR2 is YYNGEE in the germline V gene. The DNA for the CDR3 is TGTGCCAGCAGCGTAGCTCCAGCGGGAAACAATGAGCAGTTCTTC. Translating gives CASSVAPAGNNEQFF.

The chain uses TRBV29-1 and TRBJ2-3; TRBD2 might be the D (6 bases). CDR1 is SQVTM and CDR2 is ANQGSEA in the germline V gene. Trimming removed 4 bases from V and 1 base from J, with 9 bases in between. This CDR3 is built from 13 residues. CDR3 loop: CSVGGGGTDTQYF. The CDR3 region has the DNA TGCAGCGTTGGGGGCGGGGGCACAGATACGCAGTATTTT.

The J gene is TRBJ2-4, the V gene TRBV28, with TRBD1 as a possible D gene (7 bases). CDR1 is MDHEN and CDR2 is SYDVKM in the germline V gene. This CDR3 is built from 13 residues. V was cut by 5 bases and J by 7 bases, with 12 bases left in between. The CDR3 reads CASSPAGGNIQYF. In DNA, the CDR3 is TGTGCCAGCAGTCCCGCAGGGGGGAACATTCAGTACTTC. Based on the CDR3 plus reference TRBV28 and TRBJ2-4, the full variable domain is DVKVTQSSRYLVKRTGEKVFLECVQDMDHENMFWYRQDPGLGLRLIYFSYDVKMKEKGDIPEGYSVSREKKERFSLILESASTNQTSMYLCASSPAGGNIQYFGAGTRLSVL.

This CDR3 is CASSLVSGELFF. The CDR3 DNA sequence: TGCGCCAGCAGCTTGGTATCTGGGGAGCTGTTTTTT. The gene calls are TRBV5-1 and TRBJ2-2; no definite D call. The CDR3 spans 12 residues. Between the trimmed V and J ends, which lost 0 bases and 8 bases, there was a span of 5 bases. Germline values: CDR1 SGHRS, CDR2 YFSETQ.

This clone was detected a few times. The rearrangement joins TRBV2 to TRBJ1-4; D ambiguous. CDR1 is SNHLY and CDR2 is FYNNEI in the germline V gene. Trimming pared 6 bases from V and 4 bases from J, leaving 15 bases between. This CDR3 has 15 amino acids. CDR3 sequence (DNA): TGTGCCAGCAGCCCTGGACGCGGGATTAATGAAAAACTGTTTTTT. Protein: CASSPGRGINEKLFF.

This rearrangement joins TRBV7-2 to TRBJ1-4; 8 nucleotides agree with TRBD1. The V segment lost 4 bases and the J segment 8 bases; nucleotides outside the gene matches: 9. Germline V CDR1 and CDR2: SGHTA, FQGNSA. The CDR3 consists of 15 residues. Here the CDR3 DNA reads TGTGCCAGCAGCTCAGGGGGCGCGAACTGGGAAAAACTGTTTTTT. Its translation: CASSSGGANWEKLFF.

V usage is TRBV25-1 and J usage is TRBJ2-1, with 8 bases that match TRBD2. V lost 10 bases, J lost 7 bases, and 12 bases stayed unmatched. The germline CDR1 and CDR2 sequences are MGHDK and SYGVNS. CDR3 size: 14 residues. For the CDR3, the DNA is TGTGCCACAGCTGGCGGGAGGATTCGAAATGAGCAGTTCTTC. This sequence encodes CATAGGRIRNEQFF. The full variable domain, with the rest looked up from reference TRBV25-1 and TRBJ2-1, is EADIYQTPRYLVIGTGKKITLECSQTMGHDKMYWYQQDPGMELHLIHYSYGVNSTEKGDLSSESTVSRIRTEHFPLTLESARPSHTSQYLCATAGGRIRNEQFFGPGTRLTVL.

This clone appeared a single time. V is TRBV4-2 and J is TRBJ1-4, with a tentative D call TRBD1 (6 bases). CDR1 is LGHNA and CDR2 is YNFKEQ in the germline V gene. The CDR3 is 15 residues long. Deletions cut 5 bases from V and 4 bases from J, with 14 bases between. This chain's CDR3 is CASSTPGHLNEKLFF. CDR3 DNA: TGTGCCAGCAGCACGCCGGGACACCTTAATGAAAAACTGTTTTTT.

V and J are TRBV6-5 and TRBJ2-7; D is uncertain. The CDR3 totals 13 residues. Between the trimmed V and J ends, which lost 6 bases and 2 bases, there was a span of 11 bases. The V gene's germline CDR1 is MNHEY and CDR2 SVGAGI. The CDR3 region is CASRASITYEQYF. CDR3 nucleotides: TGTGCCAGCAGGGCCTCAATAACCTACGAGCAGTACTTC.

The rearrangement uses TRBV19 and TRBJ1-5, with TRBD1 identical over 8 bases. The CDR3 covers 15 residues. V gave up 5 bases and J gave up 4 bases; unmatched junction bases: 7. The germline CDR1 and CDR2 sequences are LNHDA and SQIVND (reference sequence). As DNA, the CDR3 is TGTGCCAGTAGTCAAATGAGACAGGGGAATCAGCCCCAGCATTTT. It is translated as CASSQMRQGNQPQHF.

In DNA, the CDR3 is TGTGCCAGCAGCGTATTTGGACAGGACTCCTACAATGAGCAGTTCTTC. Translated, it gives CASSVFGQDSYNEQFF. This chain connects TRBV9 to TRBJ2-1, with 7 positions matching TRBD1. Trimming cost V 1 base and J 0 bases; bases outside gene matches: 4. The CDR3 consists of 16 residues. Germline V gene lookup returns CDR1 SGDLS and CDR2 YYNGEE.

The table lists this clone with a few counts. This chain uses TRBV18 with TRBJ2-7, with D possibly TRBD1 on 6 matching bases. CDR1 KGHSH and CDR2 LQKENI come from the germline V gene. The CDR3 extends over 16 amino acids. V was cut by 2 bases and J by 3 bases, with 17 bases left in between. The CDR3 sequence: CASSPKQGSGIYEQYF. CDR3 nucleotides: TGTGCCAGCTCACCAAAACAGGGATCGGGGATCTACGAGCAGTACTTC.

J is TRBJ2-1 and V is TRBV29-1; perhaps TRBD2 as D (5 bases). CDR1 and CDR2 from the germline V gene are SQVTM and ANQGSEA. V was shortened by 5 bases and J by 0 bases, with 17 bases between the two germline ends. The CDR3 is 16 amino acids. The CDR3 loop is CSVSGLSRGSYNEQFF. The CDR3 region has the DNA TGCAGCGTTTCCGGACTGTCCCGGGGCTCCTACAATGAGCAGTTCTTC.

The chain couples TRBV7-9 to TRBJ2-1; D perhaps matches TRBD1 (5 bases). The CDR3 has 16 amino acids. V shed 5 bases and J shed 6 bases, with 20 bases lying between them. Germline V lookup: CDR1 SEHNR, CDR2 FQNEAQ (reference sequence). DNA of the CDR3: TGTGCCAGCAGCATCCTGACAGAAACATCAAGCAATGAGCAGTTCTTC. Encoded protein: CASSILTETSSNEQFF.

J is TRBJ1-1 and V is TRBV4-1; no clear D gene. V lost 5 bases and J 6 bases, leaving 16 bases between the germline ends. The germline V gene has CDR1 MGHRA and CDR2 YSYEKL. This CDR3 is 14 amino acids long. The CDR3 here is CASSFLGSSAEAFF. CDR3 nucleotides: TGCGCCAGCAGCTTCCTGGGGAGCAGCGCTGAAGCTTTCTTT.

The DNA for the CDR3 is TGTGCCAGCAGTTCGCTGAGGACAGCACGGAACACTGAAGCTTTCTTT. Translation: CASSSLRTARNTEAFF. This sequence joins TRBV28 and TRBJ1-1; perhaps TRBD1 as D (6 bases). This CDR3 comprises 16 residues. The V and J ends lost 4 bases and 1 base respectively, with 16 bases between them. Germline V lookup: CDR1 MDHEN, CDR2 SYDVKM. Complete variable domain (other parts from reference TRBV28 and TRBJ1-1): DVKVTQSSRYLVKRTGEKVFLECVQDMDHENMFWYRQDPGLGLRLIYFSYDVKMKEKGDIPEGYSVSREKKERFSLILESASTNQTSMYLCASSSLRTARNTEAFFGQGTRLTVV.

This clone was counted once. The CDR3 here is CASSLTSGGPYEQYF. CDR3 DNA: TGTGCCAGCAGCTTAACTAGCGGGGGCCCCTACGAGCAGTACTTC. This chain joins TRBV7-8 and TRBJ2-7; 11 bases are a match to TRBD2. CDR1 and CDR2 (germline): SGHVS, FQNEAQ. With V trimmed by 2 bases and J by 2 bases, 2 bases remained unmatched. There are 15 residues in the CDR3.

The chain is built from TRBV5-6 and TRBJ1-3; D may be TRBD1 (5 bases). Germline CDR1 reads SGHDT; CDR2 reads YYEEEE. This CDR3 comprises 14 residues. V lost 4 bases to trimming and J lost 6 bases, with 14 bases between them. The CDR3 coding sequence is TGTGCCAGCAGCCCGGGGGGGTATGCAAACACCATATATTTT. This gives the protein CASSPGGYANTIYF. Full variable domain (remainder filled in from reference TRBV5-6 and TRBJ1-3): DAGVTQSPTHLIKTRGQQVTLRCSPKSGHDTVSWYQQALGQGPQFIFQYYEEEERQRGNFPDRFSGHQFPNYSSELNVNALLLGDSALYLCASSPGGYANTIYFGEGSWLTVV.

V gene TRBV6-1 combines with J gene TRBJ1-4; weak D call: TRBD1 (6 bases). V lost 3 bases and J lost 8, with 13 bases in between. The CDR3 is 14 residues long. Germline V lookup: CDR1 MNHNS, CDR2 SASEGT. CDR3 DNA: TGTGCCAGCAGTGAGGACAGATTTCGGGAAAAACTGTTTTTT. It specifies CASSEDRFREKLFF.

The chain has TRBV2 and TRBJ1-2, with D unresolved. The V end was cut by 2 bases, the J end by 2 bases, with 15 bases between. Germline CDR1 and CDR2: SNHLY and FYNNEI. The CDR3 runs 16 residues. The CDR3 spells CASSEQPADLNYGYTF. CDR3 DNA: TGTGCCAGCAGTGAACAGCCAGCAGACTTAAACTATGGCTACACCTTC.